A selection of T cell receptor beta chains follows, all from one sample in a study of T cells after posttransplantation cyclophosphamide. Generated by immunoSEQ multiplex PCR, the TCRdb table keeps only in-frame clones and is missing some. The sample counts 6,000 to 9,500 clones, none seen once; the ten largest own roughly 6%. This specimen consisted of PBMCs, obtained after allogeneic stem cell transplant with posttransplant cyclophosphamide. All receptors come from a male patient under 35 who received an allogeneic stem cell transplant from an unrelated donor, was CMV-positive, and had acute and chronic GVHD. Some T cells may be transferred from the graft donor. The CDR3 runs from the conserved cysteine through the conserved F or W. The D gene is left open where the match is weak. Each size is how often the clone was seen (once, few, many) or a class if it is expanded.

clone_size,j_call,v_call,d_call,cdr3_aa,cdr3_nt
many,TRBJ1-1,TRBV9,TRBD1,CASSVEDRGGRAFF,TGTGCCAGCAGCGTAGAGGACAGGGGAGGACGAGCTTTCTTT
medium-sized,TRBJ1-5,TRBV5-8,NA,CASTKSGTLNQPQHF,TGTGCCAGCACTAAATCCGGGACACTCAATCAGCCCCAGCATTTT
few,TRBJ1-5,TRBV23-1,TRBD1,CASSHLLDRGYQPQHF,TGCGCCAGCAGCCATCTATTGGACAGGGGATATCAGCCCCAGCATTTT
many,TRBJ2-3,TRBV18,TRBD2,CASSPTGGLVKDTQYF,TGTGCCAGCTCACCTACGGGAGGACTAGTGAAAGATACGCAGTATTTT
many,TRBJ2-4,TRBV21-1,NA,CGGSGAGGVKNIQYF,TGTGGAGGTTCTGGAGCGGGGGGTGTCAAAAACATTCAGTACTTC
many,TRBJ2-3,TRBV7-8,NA,CASSLQGNWEDTQYF,TGTGCCAGCAGCTTACAGGGGAATTGGGAAGATACGCAGTATTTT
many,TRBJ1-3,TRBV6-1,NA,CASSEATGGGNTIYF,TGTGCCAGCAGTGAAGCGACGGGAGGTGGAAACACCATATATTTT
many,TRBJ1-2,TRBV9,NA,CASSVYGLYGYTF,TGTGCCAGCAGCGTATATGGGCTTTATGGCTACACCTTC
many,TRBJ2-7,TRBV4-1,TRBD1,CASSLDPGQLTEQYF,TGCGCCAGCAGCCTGGATCCGGGACAGCTAACCGAGCAGTACTTC
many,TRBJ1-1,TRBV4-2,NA,CASSQPDRPEAFF,TGTGCCAGCAGCCAACCGGACAGACCCGAAGCTTTCTTT
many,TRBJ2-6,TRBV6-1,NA,CASSALSGANVLTF,TGTGCCAGCAGTGCCCTCTCTGGGGCCAACGTCCTGACTTTC